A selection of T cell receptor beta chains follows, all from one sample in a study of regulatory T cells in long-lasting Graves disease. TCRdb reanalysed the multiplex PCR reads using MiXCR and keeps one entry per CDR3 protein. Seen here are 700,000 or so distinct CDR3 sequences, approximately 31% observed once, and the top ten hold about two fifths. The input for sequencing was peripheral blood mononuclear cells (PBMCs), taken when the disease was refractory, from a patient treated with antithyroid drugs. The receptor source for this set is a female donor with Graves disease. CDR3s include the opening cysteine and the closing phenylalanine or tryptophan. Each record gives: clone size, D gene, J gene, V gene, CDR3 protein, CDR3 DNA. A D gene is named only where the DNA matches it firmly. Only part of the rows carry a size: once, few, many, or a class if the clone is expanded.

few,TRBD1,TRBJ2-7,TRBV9,CASSLRTGQGIHEQYF,TGTGCCAGCAGCCTAAGGACAGGGCAGGGCATCCACGAGCAGTACTTC
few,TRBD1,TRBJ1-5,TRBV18,CASSPGTGGNQPQHF,TGTGCCAGCAGTCCCGGGACAGGGGGCAATCAGCCCCAGCATTTT
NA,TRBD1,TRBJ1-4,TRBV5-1,CASSRKTGVNEKLFF,TGCGCCAGCAGCCGGAAAACAGGGGTTAATGAAAAACTGTTTTTT
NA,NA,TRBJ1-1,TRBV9,CASSVEGRGGSEAFF,TGTGCCAGCAGCGTAGAGGGTCGGGGTGGCTCTGAAGCTTTCTTT
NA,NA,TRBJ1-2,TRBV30,CAWSGTSASLLYGYTF,TGTGCCTGGAGTGGAACTAGTGCTAGTCTCCTCTATGGCTACACCTTC
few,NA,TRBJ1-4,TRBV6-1,CASRETPANEKLFF,TGTGCCAGCAGAGAGACTCCGGCTAATGAAAAACTGTTTTTT
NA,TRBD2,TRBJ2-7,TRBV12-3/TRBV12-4,CASSFGSGTSLYEQYF,TGTGCCAGCAGTTTCGGTAGCGGGACGAGCCTTTACGAGCAGTACTTC
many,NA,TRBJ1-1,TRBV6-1,CASRSGTLNTEAFF,TGTGCCAGCAGGTCCGGGACTTTGAACACTGAAGCTTTCTTT
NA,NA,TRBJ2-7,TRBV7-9,CASSLEDLYEQYF,TGTGCCAGCAGCTTAGAGGACCTCTACGAGCAGTACTTC
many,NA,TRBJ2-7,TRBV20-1,CSARESGWPPYEQYF,TGCAGTGCTAGAGAATCGGGGTGGCCCCCCTACGAGCAGTACTTC
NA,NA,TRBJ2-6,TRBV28,CASSLWGSSGANVLTF,TGTGCCAGCAGTTTATGGGGCAGCTCTGGGGCCAACGTCCTGACTTTC
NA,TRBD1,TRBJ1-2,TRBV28,CASTVGQGVYGYTF,TGTGCCAGCACCGTCGGGCAGGGGGTTTATGGCTACACCTTC
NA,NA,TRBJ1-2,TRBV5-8,CASSLKGGTF,TGTGCCAGCAGCTTGAAAGGCGGCACCTTC
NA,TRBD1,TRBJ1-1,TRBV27,CASSPLIGTANTEAFF,TGTGCCAGCAGTCCACTTATCGGGACAGCGAACACTGAAGCTTTCTTT
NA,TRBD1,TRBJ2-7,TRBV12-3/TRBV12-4,CASTDQGVYEQYF,TGTGCCAGCACTGACCAGGGGGTCTACGAGCAGTACTTC
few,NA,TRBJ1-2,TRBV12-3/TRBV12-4,CASSLSRGQGYTF,TGTGCCAGCAGTTTAAGCAGGGGTCAGGGCTACACCTTC
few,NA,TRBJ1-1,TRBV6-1,CASRGDRRNTEAFF,TGTGCCAGCAGAGGTGACAGACGGAACACTGAAGCTTTCTTT
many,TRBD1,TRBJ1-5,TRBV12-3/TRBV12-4,CASNDRVGQPQHF,TGTGCCAGCAACGACAGGGTTGGTCAGCCCCAGCATTTT